There are a few counts of the clone carrying this T cell receptor beta chain. What it binds is unknown. This specimen belongs to a study of graft-versus-host responses after intestinal transplantation. At the level of the study: After anti-thymocyte globulin induction, recipients took tacrolimus and steroids for around three years.

The method was immunoSEQ multiplex PCR; TCRdb's version includes in-frame clones alone and lacks a portion of them. The sample lists 100,000 to 140,000 clones; approximately 90% were seen once. Whole-study results and caveats: Some GvH clones appeared in ileal mucosa or blood before recipient bone marrow. Among circulating GvH clones, peak levels were associated with early post-transplant declines in HvG clones. The study found high graft-versus-host to host-versus-graft clonal ratios in allografts of patients with graft-donor T cell macrochimerism.

The germline gives CDR1 SEHNR, CDR2 FQNEAQ (reference sequence). The CDR3 runs to 14 residues. The germline V and J ends were trimmed by 2 bases and 2 bases, with 7 bases remaining between them. The chain joins TRBV7-9 to TRBJ1-3; D not resolved. This sample comprised unstimulated CD4+ T cells sorted from spleen or lymph node cells, obtained before transplant. This sequence originates from a human donor who was the organ donor for an intestinal transplant. CDR3 residues: CASSLPEAGNTIYF. DNA for the CDR3: TGTGCCAGCAGCTTACCCGAAGCTGGAAACACCATATATTTT.